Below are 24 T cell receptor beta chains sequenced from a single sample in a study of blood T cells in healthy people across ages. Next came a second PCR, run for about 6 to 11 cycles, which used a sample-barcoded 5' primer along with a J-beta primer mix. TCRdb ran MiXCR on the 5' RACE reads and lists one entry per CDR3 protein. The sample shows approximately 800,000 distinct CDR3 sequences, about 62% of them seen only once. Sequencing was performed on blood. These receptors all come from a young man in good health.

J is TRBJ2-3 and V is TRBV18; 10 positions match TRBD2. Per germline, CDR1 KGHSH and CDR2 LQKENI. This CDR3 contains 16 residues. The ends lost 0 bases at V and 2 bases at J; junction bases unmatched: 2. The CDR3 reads CASSPPGLAVTDTQYF. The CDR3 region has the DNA TGTGCCAGCTCACCACCCGGACTAGCGGTCACAGATACGCAGTATTTT.

The DNA for the CDR3 is TGTGCCAGCAGCCAAAGGGGCTATGGCTACACCTTC. It codes for CASSQRGYGYTF. The rearrangement joins TRBV3-1 to TRBJ1-2; tentatively, D is TRBD1 (5 bases). The length of the CDR3 is 12 residues. V lost 2 bases, J lost 4 bases, and 5 bases lay in between. In germline, CDR1 is LGHDT, CDR2 YNNKEL (reference sequence).

This CDR3 reads CASSEILASVYNSPLHF. DNA of the CDR3: TGTGCCAGCAGTGAGATCCTTGCGTCAGTGTATAATTCACCCCTCCACTTT. The J gene is TRBJ1-6, the V gene TRBV25-1; D not resolved. This CDR3 comprises 17 residues. Trimming left V 3 bases short and J 4 bases short, with 16 bases between. CDR1 and CDR2 from the germline V gene are MGHDK and SYGVNS.

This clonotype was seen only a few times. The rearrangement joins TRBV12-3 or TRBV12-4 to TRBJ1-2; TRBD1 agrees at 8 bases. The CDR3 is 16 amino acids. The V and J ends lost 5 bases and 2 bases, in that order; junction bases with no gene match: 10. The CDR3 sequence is CASSQRPGQVNYGYTF. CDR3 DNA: TGTGCCAGCAGTCAACGGCCGGGACAGGTGAACTATGGCTACACCTTC.

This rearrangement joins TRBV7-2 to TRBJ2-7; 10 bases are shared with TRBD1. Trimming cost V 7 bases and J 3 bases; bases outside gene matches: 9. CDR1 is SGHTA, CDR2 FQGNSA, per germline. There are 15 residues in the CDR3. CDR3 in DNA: TGTGCCAGCACTTTCGGGGGGACAGGGGTCTACGAGCAGTACTTC. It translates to CASTFGGTGVYEQYF. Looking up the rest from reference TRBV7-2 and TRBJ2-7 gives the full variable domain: GAGVSQSPSNKVTEKGKDVELRCDPISGHTALYWYRQSLGQGLEFLIYFQGNSAPDKSGLPSDRFSAERTGGSVSTLTIQRTQQEDSAVYLCASTFGGTGVYEQYFGPGTRLTVT.

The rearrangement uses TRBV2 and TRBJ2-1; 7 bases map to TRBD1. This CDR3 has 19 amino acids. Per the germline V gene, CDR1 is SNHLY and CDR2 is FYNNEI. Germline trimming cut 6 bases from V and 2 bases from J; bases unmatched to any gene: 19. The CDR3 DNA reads TGTGCCAGCAGATCCCGCCGACACTTAACAGGGGACCCCTACAATGAGCAGTTCTTC. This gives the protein CASRSRRHLTGDPYNEQFF.

Written as DNA, the CDR3 is TGCAGTGCTAGAGGGGTCGGACAGGGGGCTAGAACTAGCACAGATACGCAGTATTTT. Protein sequence: CSARGVGQGARTSTDTQYF. The chain employs TRBV20-1 and TRBJ2-3; TRBD1 agrees at 11 bases. Germline CDR1 and CDR2: DFQATT and SNEGSKA (reference sequence). J gave up 0 bases and V 1 base, and 12 bases lay outside the gene matches. The CDR3 contains 19 residues.

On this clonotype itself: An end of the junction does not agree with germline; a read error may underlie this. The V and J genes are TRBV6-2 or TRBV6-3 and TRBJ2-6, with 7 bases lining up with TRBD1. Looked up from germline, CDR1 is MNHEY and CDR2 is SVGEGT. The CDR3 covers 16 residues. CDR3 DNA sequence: TGTGCCAGCAGGCCCATAGACAGGGCTGGGACCAACGTCCTGACTTTC. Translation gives CASRPIDRAGTNVLTF.

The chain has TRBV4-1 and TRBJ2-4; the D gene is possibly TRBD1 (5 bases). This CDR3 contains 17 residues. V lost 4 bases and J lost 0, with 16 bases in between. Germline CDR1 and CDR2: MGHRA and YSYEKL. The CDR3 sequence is CASSPGQFKLAKNIQYF. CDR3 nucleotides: TGCGCCAGCAGCCCCGGACAATTTAAACTAGCCAAAAACATTCAGTACTTC.

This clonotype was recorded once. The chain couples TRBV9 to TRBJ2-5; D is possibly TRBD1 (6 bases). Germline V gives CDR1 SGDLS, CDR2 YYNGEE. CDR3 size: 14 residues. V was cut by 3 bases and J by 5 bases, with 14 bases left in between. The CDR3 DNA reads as TGTGCCAGCAGCGGAGGGGTGAGGGGGGAGACCCAGTACTTC. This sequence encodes CASSGGVRGETQYF.

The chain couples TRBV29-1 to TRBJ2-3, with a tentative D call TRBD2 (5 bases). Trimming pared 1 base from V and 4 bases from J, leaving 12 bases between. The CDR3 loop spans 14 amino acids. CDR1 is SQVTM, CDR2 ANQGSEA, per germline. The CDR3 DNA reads TGCAGCGTTGAAGGTCAAGGGAGAGCAGATACGCAGTATTTT. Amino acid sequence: CSVEGQGRADTQYF.

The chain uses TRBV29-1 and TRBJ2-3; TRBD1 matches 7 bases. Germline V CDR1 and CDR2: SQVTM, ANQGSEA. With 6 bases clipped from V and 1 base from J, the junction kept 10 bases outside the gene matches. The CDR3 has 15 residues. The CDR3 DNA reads TGCAGCGTCTACGACAGGGAAATCGGCACAGATACGCAGTATTTT. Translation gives CSVYDREIGTDTQYF.

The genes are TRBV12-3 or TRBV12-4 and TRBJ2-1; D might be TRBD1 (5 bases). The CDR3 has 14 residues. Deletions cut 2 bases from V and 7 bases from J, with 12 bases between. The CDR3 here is CASSLSSRENEQFF. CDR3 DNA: TGTGCCAGCAGTTTAAGTTCCAGGGAAAATGAGCAGTTCTTC.

The CDR3 coding sequence is TGTGCCAGCAGCCTACTTGGGACCCCACCTAATCCAGATACGCAGTATTTT. Residues: CASSLLGTPPNPDTQYF. The chain is built from TRBV2 and TRBJ2-3, with D possibly being TRBD1 or TRBD2 (5 bases each). The CDR3 is 17 amino acids. The germline CDR1 and CDR2 sequences are SNHLY and FYNNEI. Trimming shortened V by 6 bases and J by 4 bases, and 23 bases separated the two germline ends.

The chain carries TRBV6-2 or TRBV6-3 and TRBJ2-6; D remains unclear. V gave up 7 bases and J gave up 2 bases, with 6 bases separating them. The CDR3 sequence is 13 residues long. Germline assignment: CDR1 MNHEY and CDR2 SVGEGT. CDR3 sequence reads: CASIRAGANVLTF. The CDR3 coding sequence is TGTGCCAGCATCCGCGCTGGGGCCAACGTCCTGACTTTC.

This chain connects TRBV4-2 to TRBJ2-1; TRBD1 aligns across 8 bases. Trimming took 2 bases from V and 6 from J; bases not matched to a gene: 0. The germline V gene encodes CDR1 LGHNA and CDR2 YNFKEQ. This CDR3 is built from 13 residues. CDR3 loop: CASSQTGGNEQFF. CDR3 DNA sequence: TGTGCCAGCAGCCAAACAGGGGGCAATGAGCAGTTCTTC.

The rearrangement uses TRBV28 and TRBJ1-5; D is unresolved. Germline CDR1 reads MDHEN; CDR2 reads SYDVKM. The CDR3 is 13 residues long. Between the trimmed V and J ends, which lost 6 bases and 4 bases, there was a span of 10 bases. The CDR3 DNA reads TGTGCCAGCAGGGGCGAACGAAATCAGCCCCAGCATTTT. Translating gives CASRGERNQPQHF. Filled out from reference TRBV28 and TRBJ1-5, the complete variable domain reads DVKVTQSSRYLVKRTGEKVFLECVQDMDHENMFWYRQDPGLGLRLIYFSYDVKMKEKGDIPEGYSVSREKKERFSLILESASTNQTSMYLCASRGERNQPQHFGDGTRLSIL.

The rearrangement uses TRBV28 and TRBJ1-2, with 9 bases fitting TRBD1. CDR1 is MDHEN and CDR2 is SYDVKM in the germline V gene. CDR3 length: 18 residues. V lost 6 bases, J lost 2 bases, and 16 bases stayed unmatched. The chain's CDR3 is CASSPGGGGTGRNYGYTF. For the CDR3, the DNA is TGTGCCAGCAGCCCCGGGGGCGGTGGGACAGGGAGGAACTATGGCTACACCTTC.

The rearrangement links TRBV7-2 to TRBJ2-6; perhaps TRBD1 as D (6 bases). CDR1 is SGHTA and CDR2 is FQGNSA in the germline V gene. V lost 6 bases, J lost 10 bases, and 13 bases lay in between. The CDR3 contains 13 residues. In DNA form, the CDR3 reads TGTGCCAGCAGGGAACAGGGATATAACGTCCTGACTTTC. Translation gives CASREQGYNVLTF. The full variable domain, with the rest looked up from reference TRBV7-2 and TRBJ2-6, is GAGVSQSPSNKVTEKGKDVELRCDPISGHTALYWYRQSLGQGLEFLIYFQGNSAPDKSGLPSDRFSAERTGGSVSTLTIQRTQQEDSAVYLCASREQGYNVLTFGAGSRLTVL.

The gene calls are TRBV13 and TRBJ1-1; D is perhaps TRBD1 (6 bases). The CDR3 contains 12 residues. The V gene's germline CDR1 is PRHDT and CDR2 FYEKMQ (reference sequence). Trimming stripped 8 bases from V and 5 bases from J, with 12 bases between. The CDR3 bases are TGTGCCAGCCGAAGGGGGTGGACTGAAGCTTTCTTT. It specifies CASRRGWTEAFF.

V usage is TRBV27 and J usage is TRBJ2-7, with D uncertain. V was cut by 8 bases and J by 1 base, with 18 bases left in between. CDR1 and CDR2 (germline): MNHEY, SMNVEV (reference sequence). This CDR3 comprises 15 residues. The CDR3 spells CASYKGDSGSYEQYF. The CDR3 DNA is TGTGCCAGCTACAAAGGAGACTCCGGTTCCTACGAGCAGTACTTC.

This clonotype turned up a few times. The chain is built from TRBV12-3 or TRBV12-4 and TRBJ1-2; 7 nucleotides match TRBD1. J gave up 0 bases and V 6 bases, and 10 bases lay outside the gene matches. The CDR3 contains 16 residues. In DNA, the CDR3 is TGTGCCAGCAGACAAGGGACAGCTTCTTCTAACTATGGCTACACCTTC. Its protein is CASRQGTASSNYGYTF.

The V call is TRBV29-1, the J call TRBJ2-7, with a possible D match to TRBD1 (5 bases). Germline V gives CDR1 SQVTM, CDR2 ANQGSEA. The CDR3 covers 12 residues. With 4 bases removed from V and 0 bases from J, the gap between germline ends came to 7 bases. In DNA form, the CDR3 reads TGCAGCGTTGCGGACAACTCCTACGAGCAGTACTTC. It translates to CSVADNSYEQYF.

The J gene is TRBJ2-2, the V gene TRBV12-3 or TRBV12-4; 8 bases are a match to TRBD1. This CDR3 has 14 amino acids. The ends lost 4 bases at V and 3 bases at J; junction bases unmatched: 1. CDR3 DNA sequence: TGTGCCAGCAGTTGGACAGGGTACACCGGGGAGCTGTTTTTT. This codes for CASSWTGYTGELFF.